These 21 T cell receptor beta chains were all obtained from the same sample, sequenced in a study of blood T cell repertoires in COVID-19. The method was immunoSEQ multiplex PCR; TCRdb's version includes in-frame clones alone and lacks a portion of them. Altogether approximately 160,000 clones are present, over 60% being singletons, with the ten largest covering roughly 7.5%. Input material: peripheral blood. The source is a man in his fifties or sixties with acute or convalescent COVID-19.

The CDR3 loop reads CASSPGLAGNTGELFF. The CDR3 region has the DNA TGTGCCAGCAGCCCCGGACTAGCGGGGAACACCGGGGAGCTGTTTTTT. This chain connects TRBV11-3 to TRBJ2-2, with 11 bases fitting TRBD2. Germline CDR1 reads SGHNT; CDR2 reads YENEEA. The CDR3 runs to 16 residues. Trimming took 5 bases from V and 1 from J; bases not matched to a gene: 3.

This chain joins TRBV30 and TRBJ1-2, with TRBD1 matching 10 bases. The CDR3 runs to 15 residues. V lost 3 bases to trimming and J lost 2 bases; unmatched junction nucleotides: 6. Germline CDR1 is GTSNPN and CDR2 is SVGIG (reference sequence). The CDR3, as DNA: TGTGCCTGGAGCCGGCGGGGACAGGGGAACTATGGCTACACCTTC. Its protein is CAWSRRGQGNYGYTF.

V usage is TRBV6-2 or TRBV6-3 and J usage is TRBJ2-5; TRBD1 might be the D (6 bases). Germline assignment: CDR1 MNHEY and CDR2 SVGEGT. V gave up 6 bases and J gave up 10 bases, with 24 bases separating them. There are 15 residues in the CDR3. Written as DNA, the CDR3 is TGTGCCAGCAGCAAAGGGGGAGTGTGGCCGGGGATCCAGTACTTC. It encodes CASSKGGVWPGIQYF.

The chain is built from TRBV5-6 and TRBJ2-7; D uncertain. Germline V gene lookup returns CDR1 SGHDT and CDR2 YYEEEE. CDR3 length: 14 residues. Trimming cost V 0 bases and J 2 bases, with 9 bases left between them. CDR3 region: CASSLAGKTYEQYF. The CDR3 coding sequence is TGTGCCAGCAGCTTGGCAGGTAAGACCTACGAGCAGTACTTC. Supplemented by reference TRBV5-6 and TRBJ2-7, the full variable domain reads DAGVTQSPTHLIKTRGQQVTLRCSPKSGHDTVSWYQQALGQGPQFIFQYYEEEERQRGNFPDRFSGHQFPNYSSELNVNALLLGDSALYLCASSLAGKTYEQYFGPGTRLTVT.

The chain employs TRBV27 and TRBJ1-1; D perhaps matches TRBD1 (6 bases). V lost 2 bases and J lost 12, with 19 bases in between. Germline-derived CDR1 and CDR2 are MNHEY and SMNVEV (reference sequence). The CDR3 runs 14 residues. DNA of the CDR3: TGTGCCAGCAGTTTAATCGGGGGGCTCGAGGAGTCTTTCTTT. As protein: CASSLIGGLEESFF.

The V gene is TRBV29-1, the J gene TRBJ2-1; 9 nucleotides match TRBD1. The CDR3 is 14 residues long. Germline V lookup: CDR1 SQVTM, CDR2 ANQGSEA. V lost 6 bases to trimming and J lost 6 bases; unmatched junction nucleotides: 9. The CDR3 sequence is CSVCGDRDSNEQFF. DNA for the CDR3: TGCAGCGTGTGCGGGGACAGGGACTCCAATGAGCAGTTCTTC.

This clone has a count of ten or more. This chain uses TRBV9 with TRBJ2-3; 10 positions match TRBD2. The junction had 6 bases not matched to a gene; V was cut back by 3 bases and J by 2 bases. This CDR3 is 16 amino acids long. Germline loops: CDR1 SGDLS, CDR2 YYNGEE. For the CDR3, the DNA is TGTGCCAGCAGCGCTTCCGGGACTAGCGCCACAGATACGCAGTATTTT. Translating gives CASSASGTSATDTQYF.

The chain employs TRBV2 and TRBJ2-7; 11 nucleotides line up with TRBD1. CDR3 length equals 14 residues. In germline, CDR1 is SNHLY, CDR2 FYNNEI. V lost 3 bases to trimming and J lost 6 bases; unmatched junction nucleotides: 4. The CDR3 nucleotides are TGTGCCAGCAGTGAGGGACAGGGGGGGACCGAGCAGTACTTC. This sequence encodes CASSEGQGGTEQYF.

The chain combines TRBV24-1 with TRBJ2-5; 8 positions agree with TRBD1. This CDR3 has 14 amino acids. Germline lookup yields CDR1 KGHDR and CDR2 SFDVKD. The J segment lost 5 bases and the V segment lost 6 bases, leaving 7 bases of the junction unmatched. This CDR3 is CATSLTGGSETQYF. The CDR3 nucleotides are TGTGCCACCAGTCTTACAGGGGGAAGTGAGACCCAGTACTTC.

This clone has a handful of counts. CDR3 bases: TGTGCCAGCAGTGGGGGACAGGGCGACTACTATGGCTACACCTTC. Protein sequence: CASSGGQGDYYGYTF. This chain links TRBV25-1 with TRBJ1-2; 9 bases map to TRBD1. Trimming at V came to 4 bases and at J to 3 bases, leaving 6 bases not matched to a gene. The CDR3 has 15 amino acids. The germline V gene has CDR1 MGHDK and CDR2 SYGVNS.

J is TRBJ1-6 and V is TRBV5-8, with 10 nucleotides matching TRBD1. The CDR3 is 14 amino acids. With V trimmed by 6 bases and J by 13 bases, 10 bases remained unmatched. Germline V gene sequence: CDR1 SGHTS, CDR2 YDEGEE. CDR3 nucleotides: TGTGCCAGCAAGACAGGGGGCGGCTTTAGGCCCCTCCACTTT. Amino acid sequence: CASKTGGGFRPLHF.

In its sample, this clone was seen a few times. The CDR3 DNA reads TGCAGCGTAAGACAGGGGGCTGGTGATCAGCCCCAGCATTTT. Translated: CSVRQGAGDQPQHF. J is TRBJ1-5 and V is TRBV29-1; 10 bases fit TRBD1. Germline CDR1 reads SQVTM; CDR2 reads ANQGSEA. The CDR3 runs 14 residues. The junction had 7 bases not matched to a gene; V was cut back by 6 bases and J by 5 bases.

The chain is built from TRBV5-1 and TRBJ2-7; D gene uncertain. Germline loops: CDR1 SGHRS, CDR2 YFSETQ. Between the trimmed V and J ends, which lost 4 bases and 0 bases, there was a span of 17 bases. CDR3 size: 16 residues. The CDR3 DNA follows: TGCGCCAGCAGCCCAAATGGGCCTCTCAACTCCTACGAGCAGTACTTC. This translates into CASSPNGPLNSYEQYF.

The V gene is TRBV5-1, the J gene TRBJ2-7; a possible D gene is TRBD1 (5 bases). Trimming shortened V by 0 bases and J by 2 bases, and 9 bases separated the two germline ends. This CDR3 spans 14 amino acids. Germline CDR1 reads SGHRS; CDR2 reads YFSETQ. CDR3: CASSLEDIAYEQYF. CDR3 in DNA: TGCGCCAGCAGCTTGGAGGACATTGCCTACGAGCAGTACTTC.

This clone was counted a single time. V is TRBV5-8 and J is TRBJ2-3, with 15 bases identical to TRBD2. The CDR3 consists of 18 residues. Germline loops: CDR1 SGHTS, CDR2 YDEGEE. Unmatched junction bases numbered 6, after V lost 3 bases and J lost 1 base. CDR3 nucleotides: TGTGCCAGCAGCTCTCCCGGGACTAGCGGGGGGCGCACAGATACGCAGTATTTT. Translating gives CASSSPGTSGGRTDTQYF. The full variable domain, rest sourced from reference TRBV5-8 and TRBJ2-3, is EAGVTQSPTHLIKTRGQQATLRCSPISGHTSVYWYQQALGLGLQFLLWYDEGEERNRGNFPPRFSGRQFPNYSSELNVNALELEDSALYLCASSSPGTSGGRTDTQYFGPGTRLTVL.

The V and J genes are TRBV7-6 and TRBJ1-3; the D is unclear. The V and J ends lost 1 base and 4 bases respectively, with 8 bases between them. CDR1 is SGHVS and CDR2 is FNYEAQ in the germline V gene. This CDR3 comprises 14 residues. In nucleotides, the CDR3 is TGTGCCAGCAGCTTAGGCGGCAGCGGAAACACCATATATTTT. Residues: CASSLGGSGNTIYF.

V is TRBV7-2 and J is TRBJ1-5, with a possible D match to TRBD1 (5 bases). Trimming pared 1 base from V and 3 bases from J, leaving 10 bases between. CDR1 and CDR2 (germline): SGHTA, FQGNSA. The CDR3 is made up of 15 amino acids. The CDR3 DNA reads TGTGCCAGCAGCTTAGAGGGGACTTCCAATCAGCCCCAGCATTTT. Translating gives CASSLEGTSNQPQHF.

The chain couples TRBV6-1 to TRBJ2-7; the D gene is possibly TRBD1 (5 bases). V was cut by 3 bases and J by 7 bases, with 16 bases left in between. Germline lookup yields CDR1 MNHNS and CDR2 SASEGT. The CDR3 consists of 14 residues. The DNA for the CDR3 is TGTGCCAGCAGTGACAGGGCGGCCCCGATTGAGCAGTACTTC. Translation gives CASSDRAAPIEQYF.

The gene calls are TRBV29-1 and TRBJ1-2; TRBD1 is a possible D gene (5 bases). CDR3 length: 15 residues. The germline gives CDR1 SQVTM, CDR2 ANQGSEA. V lost 2 bases, J lost 4 bases, and 17 bases lay in between. The CDR3 sequence: CSVEPPGGEGYGYTF. CDR3 sequence (DNA): TGCAGCGTTGAACCTCCGGGAGGGGAGGGCTATGGCTACACCTTC.

The rearrangement joins TRBV30 to TRBJ1-6, with TRBD1 identical over 9 bases. Germline V gene data show CDR1 as GTSNPN and CDR2 as SVGIG (reference sequence). This CDR3 is 14 amino acids long. V was pared by 2 bases and J by 10 bases, with 6 bases of the junction left unmatched. The CDR3 protein is CAWSRTGVGSPLHF. In nucleotides, the CDR3 is TGTGCCTGGAGTCGGACAGGGGTGGGATCACCCCTCCACTTT.

This clone has a single count. The V gene is TRBV11-2, the J gene TRBJ2-7; 11 positions match TRBD2. Germline V lookup: CDR1 SGHAT, CDR2 FQNNGV. This CDR3 spans 15 amino acids. Trimming cost V 5 bases and J 4 bases; bases outside gene matches: 7. This CDR3 is CASSVTSGGSYEQYF. The CDR3 bases are TGTGCCAGCAGCGTAACTAGCGGGGGATCATACGAGCAGTACTTC.